Sequencing of this TCR beta chain was carried out in a study of T-cell reconstitution after alpha-beta-depleted transplantation in children. After removal of 2 bases from V and 7 bases from J, the junction contained 5 bases not matched to a gene. Germline values: CDR1 MNHEY, CDR2 SVGAGI. This CDR3 has 14 amino acids. Study results and limitations: Reportedly, only several hundred clones from non-depleted graft cells drove alpha-beta T-cell counts at about two months. Fresh T-cell production supplied most of the T-cell counts and diversity seen one year after transplant.

This clonotype was counted ten times or more. Its antigen is undetermined. Unique molecular identifiers were used to barcode this TCRbeta library. MiXCR was run by TCRdb on the PCR reads, yielding one entry per CDR3 protein. The table lists 550,000 to 800,000 distinct CDR3 sequences, approximately 14% of them singletons. Sequenced material: PBMCs, taken before TCRalphabeta/CD19-depleted stem cell transplant. V is TRBV6-5 and J is TRBJ2-1; the match to TRBD2 covers 7 bases. The receptor was derived from a girl aged 2 to 10 with congenital amegakaryocytic thrombocytopenia, due to receive a stem cell transplant. This chain's CDR3 is CASSYTTSLNEQFF. The CDR3 DNA reads TGTGCCAGCAGTTACACGACTAGCCTAAATGAGCAGTTCTTC.